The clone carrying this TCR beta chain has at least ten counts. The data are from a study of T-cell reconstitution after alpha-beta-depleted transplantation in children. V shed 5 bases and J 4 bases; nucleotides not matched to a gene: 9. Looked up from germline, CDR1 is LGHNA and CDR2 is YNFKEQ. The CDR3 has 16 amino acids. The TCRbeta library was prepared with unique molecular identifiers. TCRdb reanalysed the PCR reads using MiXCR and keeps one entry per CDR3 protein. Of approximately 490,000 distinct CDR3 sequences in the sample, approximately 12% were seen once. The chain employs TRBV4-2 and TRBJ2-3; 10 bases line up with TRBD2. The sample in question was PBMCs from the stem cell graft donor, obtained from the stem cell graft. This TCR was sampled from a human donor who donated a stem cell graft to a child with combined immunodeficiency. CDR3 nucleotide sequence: TGTGCCAGCAGCAAGGAGAAGCGGGGGGGTTCAGATACGCAGTATTTT. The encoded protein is CASSKEKRGGSDTQYF.